Below, one T cell receptor beta chain is given with its context. Its antigen is unidentified. This specimen belongs to a study of T cell repertoires in cytomegalovirus infection. Across the whole study: Both a matching HLA type and CMV infection were indicated by public TCR beta signatures.

Looked up from germline, CDR1 is MNHEY and CDR2 is SVGEGT. The CDR3 has 15 residues. Deletions cut 2 bases from V and 4 bases from J, with 12 bases between. One entry per CDR3 protein results from TCRdb running MiXCR on the reads. The data show roughly 100,000 distinct CDR3 sequences, with more than 15% seen just once and roughly 8% held by the top ten. Study findings and constraints: What dominated the ex vivo response were HLA-C-restricted CMV-specific TCR beta clonotypes.

The receptor's source is a human donor in good health (CMV status not recorded). Some clones in this sample may be carry-over from other donors' samples. Material for sequencing was PBMCs. The rearrangement links TRBV6-2 or TRBV6-3 to TRBJ1-5; tentatively, D is TRBD1 (6 bases). The CDR3 coding sequence is TGTGCCAGCAGTTACGCTCAGGGGCTTAATCAGCCCCAGCATTTT. It codes for CASSYAQGLNQPQHF.